This entry features one TCR beta chain sequence. Its antigen remains unknown. These data are taken from a study of cytomegalovirus exposure and HLA in healthy donors. The length of the CDR3 is 17 residues. V was clipped by 6 bases and J by 5 bases; unmatched bases: 17. Overall study findings and caveats: A later analysis found that most CMV-associated TCR beta chains appeared HLA-restricted.

PCR amplification relied on 60 Vbeta primers (plus 13 Jbeta primers). Method: immunoSEQ multiplex PCR; TCRdb's copy keeps in-frame clones and lacks some. The sample lists 80,000 to 130,000 clones; approximately 72% were seen once. The receptor's source is a male donor in good health and CMV-seropositive. The rearrangement links TRBV23-1 to TRBJ1-2; TRBD1 matches 8 bases. TRBV23-1 falls under the ORF class, with uncertain function. Sequencing was done on a sample of PBMCs. The CDR3 sequence is CASSLGRHQGARYGYTF. CDR3 in DNA: TGCGCCAGCAGCCTAGGTCGCCATCAGGGGGCGCGGTATGGCTACACCTTC.